This TCR beta chain stems from a study of beta chain features in type 1 diabetes. Researchers reported sorting CD4+ naive, central memory, regulatory and stem cell-like memory cells via CD45RO/CCR7/CD25/CD127/CD95/CD27. Isolated RNA was reverse transcribed in full, so expressed TCRB transcripts were sequenced. TCRdb's copy holds only in-frame clones and misses some; the assay was immunoSEQ multiplex PCR. Among around 340,000 clones listed, around a fifth were seen once. Study-level results: Within each of all four CD4+ subsets, Type 1 diabetes patients had TCRB CDR3s that were moderately but significantly shorter. In type 1 diabetes patients, VDJ junctions had fewer insertions; deletions at these junctions were more frequent.

As to this clone: Its cognate antigen is unknown.

V was pared by 3 bases and J by 2 bases, with 3 bases of the junction left unmatched. This CDR3 comprises 15 residues. Germline CDR1 KGHSH, CDR2 LQKENI. The chain links TRBV18 to TRBJ1-5; 8 nucleotides match TRBD1. This receptor was obtained from a woman aged 18-29 years in good health. Material: naive CD4+ T cells from blood. The CDR3 is CASSPTGVGNQPQHF. CDR3 nucleotides: TGTGCCAGCTCACCGACAGGGGTCGGCAATCAGCCCCAGCATTTT.